This record looks at one T cell receptor (beta chain) sequence and its context. Its target is not known. Every patient underwent thyroid surgery untreated. Original processing methods: Building a distant-metastasis classifier for papillary thyroid cancer drew on CDR3 differences across clinicopathological groups. TCRdb used MiXCR to call clones anew from the PCR reads. The V and J calls here are based on TCRdb, not the publication. The repertoire has 30,000 to 45,000 clones, roughly a third of them found once; the top ten carry roughly 15%. The entry originates in a study of metastatic and nonmetastatic thyroid tumors. About the study: Across peripheral blood and tumor or nodule tissue samples taken from malignant and benign thyroid patients, the repertoires were compared with one another.

Study-wide results and caveats: Versus benign nodules, malignant thyroid tumors reportedly had significantly higher TCR beta diversity, in blood and tumor.

From germline, CDR1 is SGDLS and CDR2 YYNGEE. Trimming cost V 1 base and J 0 bases, with 18 bases left between them. CDR3 length: 18 residues. The chain joins TRBV9 to TRBJ2-3; either TRBD1 or TRBD2 may fit D (6 bases each). The TCR originated in a female donor with papillary thyroid cancer or a benign thyroid nodule (not recorded which). Some clones in this sample may be carry-over from other donors' samples. Input material: tumor tissue. The CDR3 DNA reads as TGTGCCAGCAGCGTAACCCCCTTGGGGGGCGGGAGCACAGATACGCAGTATTTT. As protein: CASSVTPLGGGSTDTQYF.